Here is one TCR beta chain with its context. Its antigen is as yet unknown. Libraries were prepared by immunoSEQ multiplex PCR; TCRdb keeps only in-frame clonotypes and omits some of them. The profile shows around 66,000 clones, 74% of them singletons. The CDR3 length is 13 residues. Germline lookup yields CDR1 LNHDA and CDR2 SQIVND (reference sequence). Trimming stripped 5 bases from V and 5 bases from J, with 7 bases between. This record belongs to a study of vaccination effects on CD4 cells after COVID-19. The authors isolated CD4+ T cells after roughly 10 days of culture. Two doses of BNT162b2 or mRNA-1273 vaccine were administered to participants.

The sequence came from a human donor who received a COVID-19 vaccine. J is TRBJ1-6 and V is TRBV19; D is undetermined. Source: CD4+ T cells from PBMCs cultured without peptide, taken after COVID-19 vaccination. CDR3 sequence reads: CASSGQNNSPLHF. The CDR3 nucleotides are TGTGCCAGTAGTGGGCAGAATAATTCACCCCTCCACTTT. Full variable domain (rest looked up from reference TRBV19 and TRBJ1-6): DGGITQSPKYLFRKEGQNVTLSCEQNLNHDAMYWYRQDPGQGLRLIYYSQIVNDFQKGDIAEGYSVSREKKESFPLTVTSAQKNPTAFYLCASSGQNNSPLHFGNGTRLTVT.